The T cell receptor (beta chain) described here comes from a study of fetal regulatory T cell absence and autoimmunity. Overall study context: The IPEX patients lacked clinical diabetes but had exocrine pancreas autoimmunity.

Only in-frame clones appear in the TCRdb table, and some are missing; sequencing was by immunoSEQ multiplex PCR. The data hold around 100,000 clones, with roughly 70% observed a single time. The CDR3 has 15 residues. Deletions cut 5 bases from V and 0 bases from J, with 13 bases between. Germline loops: CDR1 SGHAT, CDR2 FQNNGV. The V gene is TRBV11-2, the J gene TRBJ1-1; D not resolved. This TCR came from a male donor with IPEX syndrome. The sample comprised pancreas tissue. The chain's CDR3 is CASSPNGRVNTEAFF. The CDR3 DNA follows: TGTGCCAGCAGCCCCAACGGGCGGGTGAACACTGAAGCTTTCTTT.